This T cell receptor (beta chain) was recorded in a study of PD-1 and CTLA-4 blockade in melanoma. This clone was counted a few times. Method: immunoSEQ multiplex PCR; TCRdb's copy keeps in-frame clones and lacks some. The sample records 25,000 to 35,000 clones, 80% to 95% being singletons. The CDR3 covers 13 residues. Germline lookup yields CDR1 MNHEY and CDR2 SMNVEV (reference sequence). Trimming removed 0 bases from V and 6 bases from J, with 9 bases in between. This specimen consisted of CD8+ T cells from peripheral blood, obtained from a patient given anti-PD-1 treatment. This rearrangement joins TRBV27 to TRBJ2-7, with D possibly matching TRBD1 (5 bases). The clonotype was recovered from a human donor with melanoma. The CDR3 nucleotides read TGTGCCAGCAGTTTATCGTCAGGGCGCGAGCAGTACTTC. It yields the protein CASSLSSGREQYF.